This T cell receptor beta chain was retrieved from a study of shared clonotypes between healthy human individuals. As for the study in general: The cohort comprised a couple of women and three men. Their ages spanned 18 to 49 years. Findings and limits, study-wide: A small donor pool kept down the genetic and exposure-history diversity that was represented.

The quantity of DNA used in unsorted PBMC replicate PCRs was approximately 300 ng, corresponding to tens of thousands of T cell genomes. Profiling relied on immunoSEQ multiplex PCR, and the TCRdb table lists in-frame clones only, not all of them. The sample carries roughly 480,000 clones, roughly 85% recorded once. The germline V and J ends were trimmed by 4 bases and 10 bases, with 11 bases remaining between them. Germline V gene lookup returns CDR1 MGHRA and CDR2 YSYEKL. The CDR3 extends over 13 amino acids. Comments on this clone: The antigen remains undetermined.

All donors were Caucasian adults living in Nashville, Tennessee. The sequence came from a woman aged 40 to 50 in good health. Some clones in this sample may be carry-over from other donors' samples. The sample taken for sequencing was PBMCs. The chain is built from TRBV4-1 and TRBJ1-6; D ambiguous. DNA for the CDR3: TGCGCCAGCAGCCGCCTCCGAGAGTCACCCCTCCACTTT. It translates to CASSRLRESPLHF.